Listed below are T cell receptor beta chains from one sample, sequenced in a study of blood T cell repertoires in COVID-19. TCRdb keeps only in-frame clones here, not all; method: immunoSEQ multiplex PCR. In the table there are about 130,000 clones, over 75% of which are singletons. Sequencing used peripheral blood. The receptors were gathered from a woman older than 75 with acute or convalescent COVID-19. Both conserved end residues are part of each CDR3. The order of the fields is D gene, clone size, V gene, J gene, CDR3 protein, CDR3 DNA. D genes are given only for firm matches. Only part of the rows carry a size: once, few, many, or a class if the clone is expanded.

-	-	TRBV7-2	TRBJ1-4	CASSLVLAATNEKLFF	TGTGCCAGCAGCTTAGTGCTCGCAGCAACTAATGAAAAACTGTTTTTT
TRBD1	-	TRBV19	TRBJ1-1	CASGTGGSNTEAFF	TGTGCCAGCGGGACAGGGGGCTCGAACACTGAAGCTTTCTTT
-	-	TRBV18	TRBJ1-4	CASSPTQGFGEKLFF	TGTGCCAGCTCACCGACACAGGGCTTCGGTGAAAAACTGTTTTTT
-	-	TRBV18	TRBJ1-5	CASSPQTINYGQPQHF	TGTGCCAGCTCACCTCAAACAATTAATTATGGTCAGCCCCAGCATTTT
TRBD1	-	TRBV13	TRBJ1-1	CASSAPTGTANTEAFF	TGTGCCAGCAGCGCTCCCACCGGGACAGCGAACACTGAAGCTTTCTTT
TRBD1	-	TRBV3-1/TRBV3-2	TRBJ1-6	CASSQEFWDRNSPLHF	TGTGCCAGCAGCCAAGAATTCTGGGACAGAAATTCACCCCTCCACTTT
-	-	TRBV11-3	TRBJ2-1	CASSNAREKGDNEQFF	TGTGCCAGCAGCAACGCCCGGGAGAAAGGAGACAATGAGCAGTTCTTC
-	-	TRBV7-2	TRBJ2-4	CASSTHRRENIQYF	TGTGCCAGCAGCACCCACCGCCGGGAAAACATTCAGTACTTC
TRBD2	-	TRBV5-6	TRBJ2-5	CASSFRLAGGLETQYF	TGTGCCAGCAGCTTCAGACTAGCGGGGGGGCTCGAGACCCAGTACTTC
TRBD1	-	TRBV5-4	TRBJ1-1	CASSPTGGMSRAEAFF	TGTGCCAGCAGCCCTACAGGGGGCATGTCGAGGGCTGAAGCTTTCTTT
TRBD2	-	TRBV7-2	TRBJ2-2	CASSLRSGGTGELFF	TGTGCCAGCAGCCTTCGTAGCGGGGGGACCGGGGAGCTGTTTTTT
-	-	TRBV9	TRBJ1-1	CASSRGTNTEAFF	TGTGCCAGCAGTCGAGGAACGAACACTGAAGCTTTCTTT
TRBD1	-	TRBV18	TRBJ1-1	CASSPLRTDRERAFF	TGTGCCAGCTCACCCCTCCGAACCGACAGGGAGAGGGCTTTCTTT
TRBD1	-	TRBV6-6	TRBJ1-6	CASSPSTGGALHF	TGTGCCAGCAGCCCCTCGACAGGGGGAGCCCTCCACTTT
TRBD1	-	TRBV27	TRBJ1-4	CASSYRGREKLFF	TGTGCCAGCAGTTACAGGGGCAGGGAAAAACTGTTTTTT
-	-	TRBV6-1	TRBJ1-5	CASSDLYNQPQHF	TGTGCCAGCAGTGACCTATACAATCAGCCCCAGCATTTT
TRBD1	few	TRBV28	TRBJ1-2	CASSPGTGARGGYTF	TGTGCCAGCAGCCCCGGGACAGGGGCGCGCGGTGGCTACACCTTC
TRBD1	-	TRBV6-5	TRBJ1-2	CASSTGTGSGYTF	TGTGCCAGCAGTACCGGGACAGGGAGTGGCTACACCTTC
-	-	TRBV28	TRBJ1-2	CASTLGGSGYTF	TGTGCCAGCACTCTAGGAGGGAGCGGCTACACCTTC
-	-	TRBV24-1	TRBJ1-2	CATSDGQGGYTF	TGTGCCACCAGTGATGGGCAGGGTGGCTACACCTTC
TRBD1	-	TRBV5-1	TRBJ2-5	CASSRTAGGWETQYF	TGCGCCAGCAGCCGAACTGCAGGGGGCTGGGAGACCCAGTACTTC
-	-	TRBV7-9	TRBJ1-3	CASSLGLSTGTIYF	TGTGCCAGCAGCTTAGGACTTTCCACGGGCACCATATATTTT
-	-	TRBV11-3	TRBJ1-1	CASSSTRDSEAFF	TGTGCCAGCAGCTCGACCCGGGACTCTGAAGCTTTCTTT
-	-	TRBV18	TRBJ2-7	CASSPLSYEQYF	TGTGCCAGCTCACCCCTATCCTACGAGCAGTACTTC
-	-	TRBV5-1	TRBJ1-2	CASSFGDQNYGYTF	TGCGCCAGCAGCTTCGGGGATCAGAACTATGGCTACACCTTC
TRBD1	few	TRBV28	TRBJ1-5	CASSLGQGVHQPQHF	TGTGCCAGCAGTTTAGGACAGGGGGTCCATCAGCCCCAGCATTTT
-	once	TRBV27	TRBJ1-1	CASSLIRGDTEAFF	TGTGCCAGCAGTTTAATCCGGGGTGACACTGAAGCTTTCTTT
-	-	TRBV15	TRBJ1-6	CATSKQAGDSPLHF	TGTGCCACCAGCAAACAGGCAGGGGATTCACCCCTCCACTTT
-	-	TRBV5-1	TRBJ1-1	CASSPDLGMRMRAFF	TGCGCCAGCAGCCCGGACCTCGGGATGCGAATGCGGGCTTTCTTT
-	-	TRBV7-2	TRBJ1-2	CASSLGQASNYGYTF	TGTGCCAGCAGCTTAGGCCAAGCATCTAACTATGGCTACACCTTC
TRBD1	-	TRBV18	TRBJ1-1	CASSPPDRYEAFF	TGTGCCAGCTCACCACCGGACAGGTATGAAGCTTTCTTT
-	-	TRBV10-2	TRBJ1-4	CASSESAGLGEKLFF	TGCGCCAGCAGTGAGTCAGCAGGGTTAGGTGAAAAACTGTTTTTT
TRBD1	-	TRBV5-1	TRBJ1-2	CASSLGQGADGYTF	TGCGCCAGCAGCCTCGGACAGGGGGCAGATGGCTACACCTTC
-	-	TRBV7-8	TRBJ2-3	CASSLIGGSTDTQYF	TGTGCCAGCAGCTTAATTGGGGGGAGCACAGATACGCAGTATTTT
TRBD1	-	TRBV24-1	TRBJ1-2	CATSDPGTGGYGYTF	TGTGCCACCAGTGATCCCGGGACAGGCGGCTATGGCTACACCTTC
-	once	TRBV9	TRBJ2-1	CASSVARVNEQFF	TGTGCCAGCAGCGTAGCCCGGGTAAATGAGCAGTTCTTC
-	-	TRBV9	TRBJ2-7	CASSKTPGVEQYF	TGTGCCAGCAGCAAAACCCCCGGGGTCGAGCAGTACTTC
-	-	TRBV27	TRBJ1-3	CASSLRGPGNTIYF	TGTGCCAGCAGTTTACGGGGTCCTGGAAACACCATATATTTT
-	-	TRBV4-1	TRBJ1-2	CASSQTVAFYGYTF	TGCGCCAGCAGCCAGACTGTGGCTTTCTATGGCTACACCTTC
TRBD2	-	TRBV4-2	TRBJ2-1	CASSHGPSGGTYNEQFF	TGTGCCAGCAGCCATGGACCTAGCGGGGGGACGTACAATGAGCAGTTCTTC
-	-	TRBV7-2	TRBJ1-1	CASSSLRETEAFF	TGTGCCAGCAGCTCCCTCCGGGAGACTGAAGCTTTCTTT
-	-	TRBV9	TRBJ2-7	CASSGGRPYEQYF	TGTGCCAGCAGCGGGGGCCGGCCCTACGAGCAGTACTTC
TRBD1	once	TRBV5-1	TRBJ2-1	CASSSNRGEQFF	TGCGCCAGCAGCTCCAACAGGGGTGAGCAGTTCTTC
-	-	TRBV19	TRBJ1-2	CASSPQGFYGYTF	TGTGCCAGTAGTCCACAGGGTTTCTATGGCTACACCTTC
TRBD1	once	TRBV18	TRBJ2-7	CASSLRQGQTYEQYF	TGTGCCAGCTCTCTGAGACAGGGGCAGACCTACGAGCAGTACTTC
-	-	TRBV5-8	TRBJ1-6	CATQGISSYNSPLHF	TGTGCCACTCAGGGGATAAGCTCCTATAATTCACCCCTCCACTTT
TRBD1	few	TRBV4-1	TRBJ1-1	CASSRYRDSSSEAFF	TGCGCCAGCAGCCGTTATCGGGACAGCTCCTCTGAAGCTTTCTTT
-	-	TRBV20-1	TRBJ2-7	CSASGDFDYEQYF	TGCAGTGCAAGTGGTGACTTTGACTACGAGCAGTACTTC
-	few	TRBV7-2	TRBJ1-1	CASSPFQGKGTEAFF	TGTGCCAGCAGCCCCTTCCAGGGAAAAGGCACTGAAGCTTTCTTT
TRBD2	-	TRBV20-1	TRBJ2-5	CSASPPSGQQETQYF	TGCAGTGCTAGTCCCCCTAGCGGGCAACAAGAGACCCAGTACTTC